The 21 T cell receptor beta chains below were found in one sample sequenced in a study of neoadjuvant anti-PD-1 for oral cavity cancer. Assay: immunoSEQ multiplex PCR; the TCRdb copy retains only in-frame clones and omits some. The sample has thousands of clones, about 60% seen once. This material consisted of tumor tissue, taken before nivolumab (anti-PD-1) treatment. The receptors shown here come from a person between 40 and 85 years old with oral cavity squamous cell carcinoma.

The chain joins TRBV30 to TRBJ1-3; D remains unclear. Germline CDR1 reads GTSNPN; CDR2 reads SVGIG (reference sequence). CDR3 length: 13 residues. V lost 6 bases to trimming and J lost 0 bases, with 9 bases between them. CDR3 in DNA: TGTGCCTGTTCCAAGGACTCTGGAAACACCATATATTTT. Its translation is CACSKDSGNTIYF. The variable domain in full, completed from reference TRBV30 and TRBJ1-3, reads SQTIHQWPATLVQPVGSPLSLECTVEGTSNPNLYWYRQAAGRGLQLLFYSVGIGQISSEVPQNLSASRPQDRQFILSSKKLLLSDSGFYLCACSKDSGNTIYFGEGSWLTVV.

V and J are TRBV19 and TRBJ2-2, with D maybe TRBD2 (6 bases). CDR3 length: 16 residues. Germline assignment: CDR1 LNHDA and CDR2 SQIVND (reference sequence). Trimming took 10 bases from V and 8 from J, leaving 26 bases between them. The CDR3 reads CATISEGRGSAGELFF. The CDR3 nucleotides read TGTGCCACTATATCGGAGGGCAGAGGGTCGGCTGGGGAGCTGTTTTTT.

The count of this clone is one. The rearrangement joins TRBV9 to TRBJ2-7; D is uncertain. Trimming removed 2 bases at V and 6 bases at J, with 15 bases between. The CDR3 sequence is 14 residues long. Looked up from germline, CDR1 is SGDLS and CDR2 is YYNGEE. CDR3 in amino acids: CASSVSSGWSEQYF. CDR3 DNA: TGTGCCAGCAGCGTTTCTTCTGGGTGGAGCGAGCAGTACTTC.

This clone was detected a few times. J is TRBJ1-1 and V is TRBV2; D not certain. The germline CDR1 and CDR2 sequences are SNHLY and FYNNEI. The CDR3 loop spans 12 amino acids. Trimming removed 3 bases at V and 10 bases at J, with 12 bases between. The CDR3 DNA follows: TGTGCCAGCAGTGAGGAAAGTCCGGCAGCTTTCTTT. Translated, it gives CASSEESPAAFF.

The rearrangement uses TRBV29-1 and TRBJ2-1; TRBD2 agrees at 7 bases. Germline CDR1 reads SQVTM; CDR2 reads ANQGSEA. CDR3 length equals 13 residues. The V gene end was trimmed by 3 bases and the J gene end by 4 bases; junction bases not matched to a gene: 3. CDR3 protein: CSVDLADYNEQFF. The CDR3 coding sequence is TGCAGCGTTGATCTAGCGGATTACAATGAGCAGTTCTTC.

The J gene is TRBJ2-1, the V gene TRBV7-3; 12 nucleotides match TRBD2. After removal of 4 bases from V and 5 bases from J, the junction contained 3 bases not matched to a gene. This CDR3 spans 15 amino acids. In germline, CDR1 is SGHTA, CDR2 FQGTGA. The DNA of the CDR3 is TGTGCCAGCAGCTCGACTAGCGGGGGAAACAATGAGCAGTTCTTC. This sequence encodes CASSSTSGGNNEQFF.

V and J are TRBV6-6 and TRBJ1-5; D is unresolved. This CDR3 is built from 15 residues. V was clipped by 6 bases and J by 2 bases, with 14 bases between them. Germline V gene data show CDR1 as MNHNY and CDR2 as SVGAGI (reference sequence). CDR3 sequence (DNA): TGTGCCAGCAGCCGCCCACCGGACGGCAATCAGCCCCAGCATTTT. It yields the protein CASSRPPDGNQPQHF.

DNA for the CDR3: TGTGCCAGCTCGGACCTTAGCAATCAGCCCCAGCATTTT. This encodes CASSDLSNQPQHF. This chain uses TRBV18 with TRBJ1-5, with D unresolved. Germline lookup yields CDR1 KGHSH and CDR2 LQKENI. CDR3 length: 13 residues. The germline V and J ends were trimmed by 6 bases and 0 bases, with 6 bases remaining between them. The entire variable domain, with the rest obtained from reference TRBV18 and TRBJ1-5, is as follows: NAGVMQNPRHLVRRRGQEARLRCSPMKGHSHVYWYRQLPEEGLKFMVYLQKENIIDESGMPKERFSAEFPKEGPSILRIQQVVRGDSAAYFCASSDLSNQPQHFGDGTRLSIL.

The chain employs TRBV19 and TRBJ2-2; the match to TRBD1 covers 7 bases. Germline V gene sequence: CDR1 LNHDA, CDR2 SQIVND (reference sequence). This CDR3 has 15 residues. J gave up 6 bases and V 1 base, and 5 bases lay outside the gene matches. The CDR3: CASSIGQGRAGELFF. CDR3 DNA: TGTGCCAGTAGTATAGGACAGGGAAGGGCCGGGGAGCTGTTTTTT.

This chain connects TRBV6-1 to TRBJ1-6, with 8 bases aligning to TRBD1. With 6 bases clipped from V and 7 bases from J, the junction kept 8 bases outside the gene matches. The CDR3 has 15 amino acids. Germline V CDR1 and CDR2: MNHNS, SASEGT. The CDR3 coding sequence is TGTGCCAGCAGGCCCTCCGGGGACAGGAATTCACCCCTCCACTTT. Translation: CASRPSGDRNSPLHF.

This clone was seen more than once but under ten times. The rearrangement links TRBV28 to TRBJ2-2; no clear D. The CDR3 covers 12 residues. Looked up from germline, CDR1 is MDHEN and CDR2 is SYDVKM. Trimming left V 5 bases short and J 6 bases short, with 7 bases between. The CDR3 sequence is CASSVSSGELFF. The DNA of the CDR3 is TGTGCCAGCAGTGTGAGCTCCGGGGAGCTGTTTTTT.

The CDR3 coding sequence is TGCGCCAGCAGCTCGGACAGGGGGCTTTCTGGGGCCAACGTCCTGACTTTC. Amino acid sequence: CASSSDRGLSGANVLTF. The chain couples TRBV5-1 to TRBJ2-6; TRBD1 aligns across 11 bases. The CDR3 length is 17 residues. The V gene end was trimmed by 3 bases and the J gene end by 1 base; junction bases not matched to a gene: 3. Germline values: CDR1 SGHRS, CDR2 YFSETQ.

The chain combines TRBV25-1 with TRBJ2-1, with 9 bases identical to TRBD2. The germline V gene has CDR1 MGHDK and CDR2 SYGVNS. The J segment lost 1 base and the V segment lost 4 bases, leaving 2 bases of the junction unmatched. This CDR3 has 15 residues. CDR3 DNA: TGTGCCAGCAGTGGAAGCGGGGGGTCCTACAATGAGCAGTTCTTC. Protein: CASSGSGGSYNEQFF.

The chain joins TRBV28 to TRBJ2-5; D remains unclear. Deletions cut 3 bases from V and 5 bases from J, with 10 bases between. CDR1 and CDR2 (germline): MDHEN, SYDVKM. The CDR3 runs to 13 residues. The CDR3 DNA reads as TGTGCCAGCAGTTTCCCTGCCTTGGAGACCCAGTACTTC. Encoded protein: CASSFPALETQYF.

CDR3 DNA: TGTGCCAGCTCACCACTGCCCGAAGGGACAGATACGCAGTATTTT. It codes for CASSPLPEGTDTQYF. This sequence joins TRBV18 and TRBJ2-3; D is unclear. Germline V gene lookup returns CDR1 KGHSH and CDR2 LQKENI. The CDR3 totals 15 residues. V was trimmed by 1 base and J by 3 bases, leaving 11 bases between them.

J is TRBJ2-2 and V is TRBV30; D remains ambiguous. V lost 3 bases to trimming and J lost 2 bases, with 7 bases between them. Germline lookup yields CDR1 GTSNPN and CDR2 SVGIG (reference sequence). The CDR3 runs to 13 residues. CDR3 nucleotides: TGTGCCTGGAGGCTCCGCAACACCGGGGAGCTGTTTTTT. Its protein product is CAWRLRNTGELFF.

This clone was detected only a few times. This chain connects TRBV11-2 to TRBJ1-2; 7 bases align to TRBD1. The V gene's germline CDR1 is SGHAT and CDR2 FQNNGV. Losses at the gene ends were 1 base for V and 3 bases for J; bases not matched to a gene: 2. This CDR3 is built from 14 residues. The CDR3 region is CASSLGQGDYGYTF. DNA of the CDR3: TGTGCCAGCAGCTTAGGACAGGGTGACTATGGCTACACCTTC.

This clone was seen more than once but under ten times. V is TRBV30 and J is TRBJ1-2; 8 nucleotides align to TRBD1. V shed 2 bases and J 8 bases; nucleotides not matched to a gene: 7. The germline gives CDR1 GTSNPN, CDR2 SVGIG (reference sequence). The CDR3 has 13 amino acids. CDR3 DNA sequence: TGTGCCTGGAGTACGCAGGGGGCAGGGGGCTACACCTTC. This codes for CAWSTQGAGGYTF.

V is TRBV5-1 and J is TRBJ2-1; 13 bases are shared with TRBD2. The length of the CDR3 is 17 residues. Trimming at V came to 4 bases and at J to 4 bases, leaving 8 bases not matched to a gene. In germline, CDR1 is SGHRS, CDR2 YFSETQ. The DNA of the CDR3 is TGCGCCAGCAGCCTGAGGGGGACTAGCGGGATGTACAATGAGCAGTTCTTC. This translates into CASSLRGTSGMYNEQFF.

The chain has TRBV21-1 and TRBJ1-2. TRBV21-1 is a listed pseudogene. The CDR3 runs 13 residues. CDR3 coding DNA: TGTGCCAGCAGCAAAGACGAGGGCTATGGCTACACCTTC. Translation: CASSKDEGYGYTF.

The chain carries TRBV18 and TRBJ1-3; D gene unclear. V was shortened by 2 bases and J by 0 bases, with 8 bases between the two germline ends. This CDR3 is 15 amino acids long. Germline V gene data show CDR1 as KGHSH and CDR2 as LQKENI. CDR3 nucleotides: TGTGCCAGCTCACCAATAGGCAACTCTGGAAACACCATATATTTT. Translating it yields CASSPIGNSGNTIYF. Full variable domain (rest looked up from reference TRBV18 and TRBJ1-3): NAGVMQNPRHLVRRRGQEARLRCSPMKGHSHVYWYRQLPEEGLKFMVYLQKENIIDESGMPKERFSAEFPKEGPSILRIQQVVRGDSAAYFCASSPIGNSGNTIYFGEGSWLTVV.